The clone carrying this T cell receptor (beta chain) has only a few counts. The data are from a study of T cells in Graves' hyperthyroidism and ophthalmopathy. The V end was cut by 7 bases, the J end by 0 bases, with 13 bases between. The CDR3 length is 15 residues. CDR1 LNHDA and CDR2 SQIVND come from the germline V gene (reference sequence). The CDR3 regions of TCR beta were amplified from RNA transcripts. Carried out on the TCR CDR3, a first-round RT-PCR used the HTBI primer set. TCRdb used MiXCR to reprocess the multiplex PCR reads, holding one entry per CDR3 protein. The sample has hundreds of thousands of distinct CDR3 sequences, approximately 40% seen once.

The receptor comes from a man younger than 30 with Graves' hyperthyroidism. The sample was blood. The chain is built from TRBV19 and TRBJ1-5, with D possibly TRBD1 on 5 matching bases. The CDR3 sequence: CASKISRDSNQPQHF. CDR3 in DNA: TGTGCCAGTAAAATATCCAGGGATAGCAATCAGCCCCAGCATTTT.